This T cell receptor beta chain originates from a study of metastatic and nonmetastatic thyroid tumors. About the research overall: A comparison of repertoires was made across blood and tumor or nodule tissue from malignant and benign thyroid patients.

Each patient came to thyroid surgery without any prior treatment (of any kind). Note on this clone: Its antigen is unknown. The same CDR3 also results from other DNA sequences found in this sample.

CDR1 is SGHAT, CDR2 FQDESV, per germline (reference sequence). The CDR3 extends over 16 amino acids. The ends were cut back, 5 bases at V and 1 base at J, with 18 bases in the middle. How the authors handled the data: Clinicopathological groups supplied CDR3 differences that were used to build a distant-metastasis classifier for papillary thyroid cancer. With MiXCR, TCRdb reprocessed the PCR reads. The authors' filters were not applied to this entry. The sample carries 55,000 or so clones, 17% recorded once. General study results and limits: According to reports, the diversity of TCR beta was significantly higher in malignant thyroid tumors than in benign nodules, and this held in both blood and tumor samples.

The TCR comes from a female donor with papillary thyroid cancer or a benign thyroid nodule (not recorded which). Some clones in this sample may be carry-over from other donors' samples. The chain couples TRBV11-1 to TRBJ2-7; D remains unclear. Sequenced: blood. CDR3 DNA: TGTGCCAGCAGCCCCCGGTGGGGTACTGGATCCTACGAGCAGTACTTC. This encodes CASSPRWGTGSYEQYF. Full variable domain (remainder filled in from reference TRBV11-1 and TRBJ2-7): EAEVAQSPRYKITEKSQAVAFWCDPISGHATLYWYRQILGQGPELLVQFQDESVVDDSQLPKDRFSAERLKGVDSTLKIQPAELGDSAMYLCASSPRWGTGSYEQYFGPGTRLTVT.